Listed here are 27 T cell receptor beta chains from one sample, sequenced in a study of T cell repertoires in aging, cancer and after chemotherapy. A mixed TRB-A/B primer pool amplified rearranged TRB by multiplex touch-down PCR. From the multiplex PCR reads, TCRdb called clonotypes with MiXCR, one entry per CDR3 protein. Of around 13,000 distinct CDR3 sequences in the sample, around 30% are singletons; the top ten hold 8.5% to 9.5%. TCR beta rearrangements were amplified from peripheral blood genomic DNA. Sequenced material: blood. These receptors were collected from a human donor with a blood cancer.

This clonotype was observed a few times. This chain connects TRBV6-4 to TRBJ1-5; D gene uncertain. The CDR3 loop spans 13 amino acids. Germline V CDR1 and CDR2: MRHNA, SNTAGT. V was cut by 0 bases and J by 4 bases, with 4 bases left in between. In nucleotides, the CDR3 is TGTGCCAGCAGTGACTCGGAGAATCAGCCCCAGCATTTT. This sequence encodes CASSDSENQPQHF.

With regard to this clonotype: This could be a read error, since a much larger clone is one nucleotide away. The chain couples TRBV19 to TRBJ2-1, with TRBD2 matching over 15 bases. The CDR3 is 17 residues long. CDR1 and CDR2 from the germline V gene are LNHDA and SQIVND (reference sequence). CDR3 sequence: CASSIGTGLAGGNEQLF. For the CDR3, the DNA is TGTGCCAGTAGTATAGGCACGGGACTAGCGGGGGGAAATGAGCAGTTATTC.

This clonotype was seen repeatedly, ten times or more. This chain links TRBV12-3 or TRBV12-4 with TRBJ1-5; perhaps TRBD1 as D (6 bases). The CDR3 length is 15 residues. V gave up 6 bases and J gave up 0 bases, with 12 bases separating them. DNA for the CDR3: TGTGCCAGCAGGGCAGGGGTGGTTAGCAATCAGCCCCAGCATTTT. It encodes CASRAGVVSNQPQHF.

This clonotype is medium-sized by share. The chain recombines TRBV27 with TRBJ1-2; D is unclear. CDR1 and CDR2 (germline): MNHEY, SMNVEV (reference sequence). V was trimmed by 8 bases and J by 3 bases, leaving 16 bases between them. This CDR3 spans 14 amino acids. CDR3 DNA sequence: TGTGCCAGCGGACCGGACCTTGACCACTATGGCTACACCTTC. As protein: CASGPDLDHYGYTF.

By its share, this clonotype is medium-sized. The chain recombines TRBV12-3 or TRBV12-4 with TRBJ2-7; 8 positions match TRBD2. Trimming cost V 3 bases and J 2 bases; bases outside gene matches: 6. The CDR3 consists of 15 residues. CDR3 in amino acids: CASSFALAGTYEQYV. As DNA, the CDR3 is TGTGCCAGCAGTTTTGCCCTAGCGGGTACCTACGAGCAGTACGTC.

This clonotype was counted a few times. The V gene is TRBV5-6, the J gene TRBJ1-2, with D possibly matching TRBD1 (5 bases). Looked up from germline, CDR1 is SGHDT and CDR2 is YYEEEE. Trimming stripped 4 bases from V and 0 bases from J, with 19 bases between. CDR3 length equals 17 residues. The CDR3 protein is CASSPGVGGTSNYGYTF. In nucleotides, the CDR3 is TGTGCCAGCAGCCCGGGGGTCGGCGGGACCTCTAACTATGGCTACACCTTC.

The chain uses TRBV18 and TRBJ2-7, with TRBD1 matching over 9 bases. After removal of 1 base from V and 3 bases from J, the junction contained 7 bases not matched to a gene. The CDR3 loop spans 16 amino acids. CDR1 is KGHSH, CDR2 LQKENI, per germline. The chain's CDR3 is CASSPLGQGTIYEQYV. The DNA for the CDR3 is TGTGCCAGCTCACCACTTGGACAGGGGACGATCTACGAGCAGTACGTC.

The V and J genes are TRBV5-6 and TRBJ1-2; the D gene is possibly TRBD1 (6 bases). The CDR3 is 14 amino acids. From germline, CDR1 is SGHDT and CDR2 YYEEEE. Trimming pared 5 bases from V and 4 bases from J, leaving 15 bases between. The CDR3, as DNA: TGTGCCAGCAGTTGGGGACACTCCAGCTATGGCTACACCTTC. It encodes CASSWGHSSYGYTF.

This clonotype was counted between two and nine times. V gene TRBV2 combines with J gene TRBJ1-5; D uncertain. Germline-derived CDR1 and CDR2 are SNHLY and FYNNEI. CDR3 length: 17 amino acids. V shed 3 bases and J shed 2 bases, with 17 bases lying between them. For the CDR3, the DNA is TGTGCCAGCAGTGAGGTTGACAAGGGCCTTCGCAATCAGCCCCAGCATTTT. It codes for CASSEVDKGLRNQPQHF.

In this sample, this clonotype turned up a few times. The chain combines TRBV19 with TRBJ1-2, with 7 bases that match TRBD1. Trimming cost V 4 bases and J 2 bases; bases outside gene matches: 1. Germline V lookup: CDR1 LNHDA, CDR2 SQIVND (reference sequence). The CDR3 covers 13 residues. The CDR3 sequence: CASSTQGNYGYTF. CDR3 DNA: TGTGCCAGTAGTACACAGGGGAACTATGGCTACACCTTC.

The genes are TRBV5-1 and TRBJ1-6, with 11 bases matching TRBD1. The CDR3 runs 15 residues. The germline V gene has CDR1 SGHRS and CDR2 YFSETQ. J lost 8 bases, V lost 1 base, and 2 bases had no gene match. The CDR3 DNA is TGCGCCAGCAGCTTGAAGGGACAGGGGGATTCACCCCTCCACTTT. Residues: CASSLKGQGDSPLHF.

This clonotype was seen a handful of times. V and J are TRBV5-6 and TRBJ1-4, with D possibly TRBD1 on 6 matching bases. Germline lookup yields CDR1 SGHDT and CDR2 YYEEEE. The CDR3 runs 15 residues. V lost 4 bases and J lost 1, with 11 bases in between. The DNA for the CDR3 is TGTGCCAGCAGCCGGCCGGACAGAACTAATGAAAAACTGTTTTTT. Encoded protein: CASSRPDRTNEKLFF.

This clonotype was counted a few times. The chain recombines TRBV12-3 or TRBV12-4 with TRBJ1-5; no clear D gene. The V end was cut by 3 bases, the J end by 0 bases, with 6 bases between. This CDR3 region has 14 residues. In nucleotides, the CDR3 is TGTGCCAGCAGTTTCGCGGGTAGCAATCAGCCCCAGCATTTT. Amino acids: CASSFAGSNQPQHF.

The chain links TRBV20-1 to TRBJ2-3; 8 positions match TRBD1. J gave up 2 bases and V 6 bases, and 10 bases lay outside the gene matches. Germline CDR1 DFQATT, CDR2 SNEGSKA (reference sequence). The CDR3 has 15 amino acids. CDR3 sequence (DNA): TGCAGTGCGCAACAGGGGGTTCATTACACAGATACGCAGTATTTT. It specifies CSAQQGVHYTDTQYF.

The chain uses TRBV27 and TRBJ1-1; 9 bases fit TRBD1. Germline lookup yields CDR1 MNHEY and CDR2 SMNVEV (reference sequence). J lost 6 bases, V lost 6 bases, and 5 bases had no gene match. This CDR3 has 13 residues. The CDR3 loop is CASRLGQGAEAFF. CDR3 bases: TGTGCCAGCAGACTGGGACAGGGCGCTGAAGCTTTCTTT.

The chain couples TRBV6-1 to TRBJ1-1, with D unresolved. Between the trimmed V and J ends, which lost 6 bases and 0 bases, there was a span of 14 bases. This CDR3 has 15 residues. The germline gives CDR1 MNHNS, CDR2 SASEGT. CDR3 amino acids: CASSKSTVMNTEAFF. CDR3 DNA: TGTGCCAGCAGCAAATCGACGGTTATGAACACTGAAGCTTTCTTT.

The rearrangement joins TRBV4-3 to TRBJ1-2, with D possibly matching TRBD1 (5 bases). Trimming left V 5 bases short and J 2 bases short, with 15 bases between. This CDR3 has 15 amino acids. The germline CDR1 and CDR2 sequences are LGHNA and YSLEER. CDR3 sequence: CASSLRTGVNYGYTF. The CDR3, as DNA: TGCGCCAGCAGCTTAAGGACGGGGGTAAACTATGGCTACACCTTC.

The V gene is TRBV12-3 or TRBV12-4, the J gene TRBJ1-1; 8 nucleotides agree with TRBD1. The CDR3 is 13 residues long. J lost 4 bases, V lost 6 bases, and 4 bases had no gene match. The CDR3 nucleotides are TGTGCCAGCAGACCAGGACAGGGCACTGAAGCTTTCTTT. Translation: CASRPGQGTEAFF.

The gene calls are TRBV10-3 and TRBJ2-2; TRBD2 aligns across 14 bases. V gave up 7 bases and J gave up 1 base; unmatched junction bases: 5. CDR1 and CDR2 from the germline V gene are ENHRY and SYGVKD. The CDR3 is made up of 17 amino acids. CDR3 sequence (DNA): TGTGCCATCAAAGGGACTAGCGGGGGCCGGAACACCGGGGAGCTGTTTTTT. Translating gives CAIKGTSGGRNTGELFF.

This clonotype counts as medium-sized. This chain uses TRBV19 with TRBJ2-5; D gene ambiguous. V shed 5 bases and J shed 2 bases, with 6 bases lying between them. Germline V gene lookup returns CDR1 LNHDA and CDR2 SQIVND (reference sequence). The CDR3 length is 12 residues. CDR3 DNA sequence: TGTGCCAGTAGTGCCGCTCAAGAGACCCAGTACTTC. It codes for CASSAAQETQYF.

To note about this clonotype: A much larger clone sits a single nucleotide away, making a read error possible. Here the CDR3 omits its conserved ending phenylalanine or tryptophan, so a read error is the likely source. The chain uses TRBV6-5 and TRBJ2-3, with 7 bases identical to TRBD2. CDR3 length equals 13 residues. Germline trimming cut 0 bases from V and 9 bases from J; bases unmatched to any gene: 3. Germline V gene lookup returns CDR1 MNHEY and CDR2 SVGAGI. The CDR3, as DNA: TGTGCCAGCAGTTACTCGAAGGGAGGGACGCAGTATTTG. Its protein is CASSYSKGGTQYL.

This clonotype was seen a few times. The rearrangement links TRBV19 to TRBJ2-7; D is perhaps TRBD1 (6 bases). Germline V gene sequence: CDR1 LNHDA, CDR2 SQIVND (reference sequence). Trimming removed 1 base from V and 3 bases from J, with 16 bases in between. The length of the CDR3 is 16 residues. The CDR3 is CASSIVFPGARYEQYF. Written as DNA, the CDR3 is TGTGCCAGTAGTATAGTTTTTCCAGGGGCCCGCTACGAGCAGTACTTC.

By sample fraction, this clonotype is medium-sized. The gene calls are TRBV5-4 and TRBJ1-6; D unresolved. The CDR3 has 15 residues. The germline V and J ends were trimmed by 0 bases and 1 base, with 5 bases remaining between them. CDR1 is SGHNT and CDR2 is YYREEE in the germline V gene (reference sequence). The CDR3 DNA sequence: TGTGCCAGCAGCTTGGGGGAATCCTATAATTCACCCCTCCACTTT. Its protein product is CASSLGESYNSPLHF.

This clonotype qualifies as medium-sized. This sequence joins TRBV6-5 and TRBJ1-1; D uncertain. This CDR3 has 13 amino acids. Deletions cut 6 bases from V and 3 bases from J, with 11 bases between. CDR1 is MNHEY and CDR2 is SVGAGI in the germline V gene. The CDR3 protein is CASSRPPYTEAFF. The DNA of the CDR3 is TGTGCCAGCAGCCGACCTCCGTACACTGAAGCTTTCTTT.

This clonotype was seen more than once but under ten times. The gene calls are TRBV12-3 or TRBV12-4 and TRBJ2-2; perhaps TRBD2 as D (5 bases). The CDR3 sequence is 12 residues long. Trimming took off 11 bases at V and 4 bases at J, with 11 bases between the two ends. The DNA for the CDR3 is TGTGCCGGCCGTGAGGGCACCGGGGAGCTGTTTTTT. Its translation: CAGREGTGELFF.

This clonotype has a handful of counts. This sequence joins TRBV20-1 and TRBJ2-1; D might be TRBD2 (6 bases). This CDR3 has 15 residues. CDR1 and CDR2 (germline): DFQATT, SNEGSKA (reference sequence). Trimming removed 6 bases from V and 9 bases from J, with 24 bases in between. CDR3 sequence reads: CSALWTISEEGEQFF. The CDR3 DNA sequence: TGCAGTGCCTTATGGACTATCTCCGAGGAAGGTGAGCAGTTCTTC.

This clonotype was counted only a few times. The gene calls are TRBV12-3 or TRBV12-4 and TRBJ2-7; 9 bases align to TRBD1. CDR3 size: 18 residues. After removal of 0 bases from V and 2 bases from J, the junction contained 11 bases not matched to a gene. CDR3 loop: CASSLAGGDREFTYEQYF. Written as DNA, the CDR3 is TGTGCCAGCAGTTTAGCGGGTGGGGACAGGGAATTTACCTACGAGCAGTACTTC.